A selection of T cell receptor beta chains follows, all from one sample in a study of blood T cell repertoires in COVID-19. The data were produced by immunoSEQ multiplex PCR, yet TCRdb's version contains in-frame clones alone and is incomplete. Of more than 300,000 clones in the sample, roughly 86% were seen once. Specimen: peripheral blood. Receptor source: a woman aged 30 to 39 with COVID-19, enrolled during active disease. The CDR3 runs from the conserved cysteine through the conserved F or W. D genes are given only for firm matches. Clone size is shown for a subset of rows, as once, few, many or a class of expanded clone.

clone_size j_call cdr3_length d_call v_call cdr3_aa cdr3_nt
NA TRBJ2-3 16 TRBD2 TRBV7-9 CASSRPEREPRDTQYF TGTGCCAGCAGCCGTCCTGAGCGGGAGCCTCGGGATACGCAGTATTTT
NA TRBJ2-6 17 NA TRBV19 CASSIEVFYSGANVLTF TGTGCCAGTAGTATAGAGGTCTTCTACTCTGGGGCCAACGTCCTGACTTTC
NA TRBJ2-1 13 TRBD2 TRBV10-1 CASSLAGEGEQFF TGCGCCAGCAGTCTAGCGGGAGAGGGTGAGCAGTTCTTC
once TRBJ2-2 15 NA TRBV11-2 CASQTRGTNTGELFF TGTGCCAGCCAAACGCGGGGCACGAACACCGGGGAGCTGTTTTTT
few TRBJ2-3 14 TRBD1 TRBV6-2/TRBV6-3 CASSSLQGLDTQYF TGTGCCAGCAGCTCCCTACAGGGGTTGGATACGCAGTATTTT
NA TRBJ2-3 16 TRBD2 TRBV6-5 CASSYWASGSADTQYF TGTGCCAGCAGTTACTGGGCTAGCGGGAGCGCAGATACGCAGTATTTT
NA TRBJ2-1 15 TRBD2 TRBV28 CASSLSLAVYNEQFF TGTGCCAGCAGTTTAAGCCTAGCGGTTTACAATGAGCAGTTCTTC
NA TRBJ2-3 15 NA TRBV19 CASSVPGRGADTQYF TGTGCCAGTAGTGTACCGGGAAGAGGAGCAGATACGCAGTATTTT
NA TRBJ1-6 17 TRBD1 TRBV19 CASSYAGTGVRNSPLHF TGTGCCAGTTCCTACGCCGGGACAGGGGTCCGAAATTCACCCCTCCACTTT
NA TRBJ2-7 15 TRBD2 TRBV28 CASSPLGSGAYEQYF TGTGCCAGCAGTCCGTTGGGTAGCGGGGCCTACGAGCAGTACTTC
NA TRBJ2-6 16 NA TRBV6-6 CASSYSSPSGANVLTF TGTGCCAGCAGTTACTCTTCTCCGTCTGGGGCCAACGTCCTGACTTTC
NA TRBJ2-7 13 TRBD1 TRBV2 CASSEGTGYEQYF TGTGCCAGCAGTGAAGGGACAGGCTACGAGCAGTACTTC
NA TRBJ2-7 13 NA TRBV12-3/TRBV12-4 CASSLAGPYEQYF TGTGCCAGCAGCCTAGCTGGCCCCTACGAGCAGTACTTC
NA TRBJ2-1 15 NA TRBV19 CASSIAGEGLNEQFF TGTGCCAGTAGTATAGCGGGAGAGGGATTGAATGAGCAGTTCTTC
NA TRBJ2-1 17 TRBD2 TRBV4-3 CASSSHLLAGSYNEQFF TGCGCCAGCAGCTCTCACCTCCTAGCGGGATCTTACAATGAGCAGTTCTTC
few TRBJ1-2 17 NA TRBV4-2 CASSQDTGQQGDYGYTF TGTGCCAGCAGCCAAGATACAGGGCAGCAAGGGGACTATGGCTACACCTTC
NA TRBJ2-1 15 TRBD1 TRBV11-2 CASSSQGAAYNEQFF TGTGCCAGCAGCTCGCAGGGGGCGGCTTACAATGAGCAGTTCTTC
few TRBJ2-7 13 TRBD2 TRBV28 CASSTGRRYEQYF TGTGCCAGCTCAACCGGGAGGAGATACGAGCAGTACTTC
once TRBJ2-1 13 TRBD1 TRBV6-2/TRBV6-3 CASSRTGYNEQFF TGTGCCAGCAGTAGGACAGGGTACAATGAGCAGTTCTTC
NA TRBJ2-7 15 NA TRBV6-5 CASSIKGEGPDEQYF TGTGCCAGCAGTATAAAGGGGGAGGGCCCGGACGAGCAGTACTTC
NA TRBJ2-5 14 NA TRBV5-1 CASSLAHVQETQYF TGCGCCAGCAGCCTAGCGCACGTACAGGAGACCCAGTACTTC
NA TRBJ1-1 14 NA TRBV30 CAWSEANSYTEAFF TGTGCCTGGAGTGAAGCAAACAGCTACACTGAAGCTTTCTTT
NA TRBJ2-1 15 NA TRBV5-1 CASSLSRATYNEQFF TGCGCCAGCAGCTTGTCCAGGGCCACCTACAATGAGCAGTTCTTC
NA TRBJ2-3 18 TRBD2 TRBV4-1 CASSQEIGTSGLTDTQYF TGCGCCAGCAGCCAAGAAATAGGGACTAGCGGACTCACAGATACGCAGTATTTT
NA TRBJ2-2 14 NA TRBV29-1 CSVGTQGITGELFF TGCAGCGTTGGAACGCAGGGTATTACCGGGGAGCTGTTTTTT